This is a list of T cell receptor beta chains from one sample in a study of blood T cell repertoires in COVID-19. Data came from immunoSEQ multiplex PCR; TCRdb stores just in-frame clones and leaves some out. Here the sample spans approximately 180,000 clones, approximately 85% being singletons. Sequencing was carried out using peripheral blood. All receptors derive from an elderly woman with acute or convalescent COVID-19. Both conserved end residues are part of each CDR3. The order of the fields is V gene, J gene, D gene, clone size, CDR3 protein, CDR3 DNA. D genes are given only for firm matches. Size values are once, few and many counts, or a class for expanded clones, and some rows have none.

v_call: TRBV19
j_call: TRBJ1-1
d_call: NA
clone_size: NA
cdr3_aa: CASSAGTRGTEAFF
cdr3_nt: TGTGCCAGTAGTGCCGGGACTCGGGGCACTGAAGCTTTCTTT

v_call: TRBV19
j_call: TRBJ2-3
d_call: NA
clone_size: NA
cdr3_aa: CASTITGMGTDTQYF
cdr3_nt: TGTGCCAGTACCATTACAGGGATGGGGACAGATACGCAGTATTTT

v_call: TRBV4-1
j_call: TRBJ2-3
d_call: NA
clone_size: NA
cdr3_aa: CASSQDKEVGNTDTQYF
cdr3_nt: TGCGCCAGCAGCCAAGATAAGGAGGTGGGAAACACAGATACGCAGTATTTT

v_call: TRBV29-1
j_call: TRBJ2-1
d_call: TRBD2
clone_size: NA
cdr3_aa: CSVGDGLFWASGSWVNEQFF
cdr3_nt: TGCAGCGTTGGTGATGGTTTGTTCTGGGCTAGCGGGAGTTGGGTCAATGAGCAGTTCTTC

v_call: TRBV5-4
j_call: TRBJ2-7
d_call: NA
clone_size: NA
cdr3_aa: CASSPWTGATEQYF
cdr3_nt: TGTGCCAGCAGCCCCTGGACGGGAGCCACCGAGCAGTACTTC

v_call: TRBV3-1/TRBV3-2
j_call: TRBJ1-3
d_call: NA
clone_size: NA
cdr3_aa: CASSQEARGSGNTIYF
cdr3_nt: TGTGCCAGCAGCCAAGAGGCCAGGGGCTCTGGAAACACCATATATTTT

v_call: TRBV6-6
j_call: TRBJ1-2
d_call: NA
clone_size: NA
cdr3_aa: CASSIPGVGYTF
cdr3_nt: TGTGCCAGCAGTATCCCAGGGGTTGGCTACACCTTC

v_call: TRBV6-4
j_call: TRBJ2-2
d_call: TRBD1
clone_size: NA
cdr3_aa: CASSPRQGMNTGELFF
cdr3_nt: TGTGCCAGCAGCCCCAGACAGGGAATGAACACCGGGGAGCTGTTTTTT

v_call: TRBV11-2
j_call: TRBJ1-2
d_call: TRBD1
clone_size: NA
cdr3_aa: CASSSRGRGPNYGYTF
cdr3_nt: TGTGCCAGCAGCTCACGGGGCAGGGGGCCTAACTATGGCTACACCTTC

v_call: TRBV7-2
j_call: TRBJ2-5
d_call: TRBD1
clone_size: few
cdr3_aa: CASSSQGQGTVGTQYF
cdr3_nt: TGTGCCAGCAGCTCGCAAGGACAGGGCACGGTGGGGACCCAGTACTTC

v_call: TRBV5-1
j_call: TRBJ2-3
d_call: TRBD1
clone_size: NA
cdr3_aa: CASSKPGQSTDTQYF
cdr3_nt: TGCGCCAGCTCAAAGCCGGGACAGAGCACAGATACGCAGTATTTT

v_call: TRBV19
j_call: TRBJ2-6
d_call: NA
clone_size: NA
cdr3_aa: CASKLSGSHIPGANVLTF
cdr3_nt: TGTGCCAGTAAGCTGTCGGGGTCCCACATCCCTGGGGCCAACGTCCTGACTTTC

v_call: TRBV7-8
j_call: TRBJ1-5
d_call: TRBD1
clone_size: NA
cdr3_aa: CASSLMGDRGNQPQHF
cdr3_nt: TGTGCCAGCAGCTTAATGGGGGACAGAGGCAATCAGCCCCAGCATTTT

v_call: TRBV12-5
j_call: TRBJ2-1
d_call: TRBD2
clone_size: NA
cdr3_aa: CASGLKAGNEQFF
cdr3_nt: TGTGCTAGTGGTTTGAAAGCGGGGAATGAGCAGTTCTTC

v_call: TRBV3-1/TRBV3-2
j_call: TRBJ2-7
d_call: NA
clone_size: NA
cdr3_aa: CASSRRGGTFGIYEQYF
cdr3_nt: TGTGCCAGCAGCCGGAGAGGGGGTACATTCGGGATCTACGAGCAGTACTTC

v_call: TRBV4-3
j_call: TRBJ2-7
d_call: TRBD1
clone_size: NA
cdr3_aa: CASSQGDRAVYEQYF
cdr3_nt: TGCGCCAGCAGCCAAGGGGACAGGGCGGTCTACGAGCAGTACTTC

v_call: TRBV19
j_call: TRBJ2-2
d_call: NA
clone_size: NA
cdr3_aa: CASIATGGTGELFF
cdr3_nt: TGTGCCAGTATTGCGACAGGTGGGACCGGGGAGCTGTTTTTT

v_call: TRBV30
j_call: TRBJ2-1
d_call: TRBD2
clone_size: NA
cdr3_aa: CAWSVQAGGYVEQFF
cdr3_nt: TGTGCCTGGAGTGTACAGGCGGGAGGGTATGTTGAGCAGTTCTTC

v_call: TRBV10-2
j_call: TRBJ1-5
d_call: NA
clone_size: NA
cdr3_aa: CASSESAGLLNQPQHF
cdr3_nt: TGCGCCAGCAGTGAGTCGGCAGGTCTTCTTAATCAGCCCCAGCATTTT

v_call: TRBV19
j_call: TRBJ2-7
d_call: NA
clone_size: NA
cdr3_aa: CASSVVRGGAYEQYF
cdr3_nt: TGTGCCAGTAGTGTCGTCCGGGGAGGCGCCTACGAGCAGTACTTC

v_call: TRBV12-3/TRBV12-4
j_call: TRBJ2-7
d_call: NA
clone_size: NA
cdr3_aa: CASWGGYSYEQYF
cdr3_nt: TGTGCCAGCTGGGGGGGCTATTCCTACGAGCAGTACTTC

v_call: TRBV12-1
j_call: TRBJ1-2
d_call: NA
clone_size: NA
cdr3_aa: CASSFVNRTLGGGYTF
cdr3_nt: TGTGCCAGCAGCTTTGTGAATCGGACACTGGGGGGTGGCTACACCTTC

v_call: TRBV29-1
j_call: TRBJ1-2
d_call: NA
clone_size: NA
cdr3_aa: CSVALEGGRNYGYTF
cdr3_nt: TGCAGCGTTGCCCTTGAGGGAGGAAGGAACTATGGCTACACCTTC

v_call: TRBV6-1
j_call: TRBJ1-4
d_call: NA
clone_size: NA
cdr3_aa: CASSEGHFGRIATNEKLFF
cdr3_nt: TGTGCCAGCAGTGAGGGACACTTCGGACGGATTGCAACTAATGAAAAACTGTTTTTT

v_call: TRBV12-3/TRBV12-4
j_call: TRBJ1-4
d_call: NA
clone_size: NA
cdr3_aa: CASSPLDGGKLFF
cdr3_nt: TGTGCCAGCAGTCCCCTCGACGGCGGGAAACTGTTTTTT

v_call: TRBV7-2
j_call: TRBJ2-3
d_call: TRBD2
clone_size: once
cdr3_aa: CASSLVSGAPGDTQYF
cdr3_nt: TGTGCCAGCAGCTTAGTTAGCGGGGCCCCTGGGGATACGCAGTATTTT

v_call: TRBV30
j_call: TRBJ2-7
d_call: TRBD2
clone_size: once
cdr3_aa: CAWSPRGGPTYEQYF
cdr3_nt: TGTGCCTGGAGTCCTAGGGGAGGGCCCACCTACGAGCAGTACTTC

v_call: TRBV30
j_call: TRBJ1-1
d_call: NA
clone_size: NA
cdr3_aa: CAWSRNTEAFF
cdr3_nt: TGTGCCTGGAGCAGGAACACTGAAGCTTTCTTT

v_call: TRBV6-5
j_call: TRBJ1-5
d_call: TRBD1
clone_size: NA
cdr3_aa: CASTTVPDRVHF
cdr3_nt: TGTGCCAGCACGACCGTGCCGGACAGGGTGCATTTT

v_call: TRBV2
j_call: TRBJ1-2
d_call: NA
clone_size: NA
cdr3_aa: CASSDAGPYGYTF
cdr3_nt: TGTGCCAGCAGTGACGCAGGGCCGTATGGCTACACCTTC

v_call: TRBV9
j_call: TRBJ1-6
d_call: TRBD1
clone_size: NA
cdr3_aa: CASSARQGGENSPLHF
cdr3_nt: TGTGCCAGCAGCGCTCGACAGGGGGGGGAAAATTCACCCCTCCACTTT

v_call: TRBV5-1
j_call: TRBJ1-3
d_call: NA
clone_size: few
cdr3_aa: CASAPGNSGNTIYF
cdr3_nt: TGCGCCAGCGCCCCAGGGAACTCTGGAAACACCATATATTTT

v_call: TRBV2
j_call: TRBJ2-5
d_call: TRBD1
clone_size: NA
cdr3_aa: CASSTSDRAFAWVQYF
cdr3_nt: TGTGCCAGCAGTACCTCAGACAGGGCTTTCGCTTGGGTCCAGTACTTC

v_call: TRBV5-5
j_call: TRBJ1-2
d_call: TRBD1
clone_size: NA
cdr3_aa: CASSLVQGGNYGYTF
cdr3_nt: TGTGCCAGCAGCTTGGTCCAGGGGGGCAACTATGGCTACACCTTC

v_call: TRBV10-3
j_call: TRBJ1-1
d_call: TRBD1
clone_size: once
cdr3_aa: CAISERGGEVTEAFF
cdr3_nt: TGTGCCATCAGTGAGAGAGGGGGCGAAGTCACTGAAGCTTTCTTT

v_call: TRBV3-1/TRBV3-2
j_call: TRBJ1-1
d_call: TRBD1
clone_size: once
cdr3_aa: CASSRTGDITEAFF
cdr3_nt: TGTGCCAGCAGCCGGACAGGGGACATCACTGAAGCTTTCTTT

v_call: TRBV6-6
j_call: TRBJ1-3
d_call: TRBD1
clone_size: NA
cdr3_aa: CASSFSGTGRNTIYF
cdr3_nt: TGTGCCAGCAGTTTTTCCGGGACAGGGCGAAACACCATATATTTT

v_call: TRBV11-2
j_call: TRBJ1-2
d_call: NA
clone_size: NA
cdr3_aa: CASSSGLLTNYGYTF
cdr3_nt: TGTGCCAGCAGCTCGGGACTCCTGACTAACTATGGCTACACCTTC